This T cell receptor beta chain was sequenced for a study of cytomegalovirus exposure and HLA in healthy donors. Study conclusions and caveats: V segments that were indistinguishable, TRBV6-2 and TRBV6-3 among them, were omitted from analysis. Follow-up analysis later connected one missense variant in DCLRE1C with trimming of TCR beta V- and J-genes. A highly shared variant cluster was judged a likely technical artifact.

This cohort consisted of healthy bone marrow donors. Vbeta (60) and Jbeta (13) primers were used in the PCR. The data were produced by immunoSEQ multiplex PCR, yet TCRdb's version contains in-frame clones alone and is incomplete. The sample includes about 180,000 clones, roughly 80% of them seen just once. CDR3 length: 13 amino acids. Germline V gene lookup returns CDR1 SGDLS and CDR2 YYNGEE. V gave up 3 bases and J gave up 0 bases, with 6 bases separating them. In the case of this clone: What it binds is not known.

The genes are TRBV9 and TRBJ1-1, with no clear D. Specimen: PBMCs. The clonotype was recovered from a male donor in good health and CMV-seronegative. CDR3 region: CASSAQMNTEAFF. CDR3 coding DNA: TGTGCCAGCAGCGCCCAAATGAACACTGAAGCTTTCTTT.